Sequencing of this TCR beta chain was carried out in a study of a mutant IDH1 vaccine in newly diagnosed glioma. Study in general: Patients previously underwent radiotherapy, temozolomide, or both, and most underwent both.

Measured with immunoSEQ multiplex PCR; TCRdb has only the in-frame clones, and not every one. The sample includes about 69,000 clones, 65% to 90% of them seen just once. Time point: baseline, week 1 (first vaccination visit). Treatment meaning: pre-vaccination baseline after standard-of-care therapy. In every donor, the tumor was a new WHO grade 3 or 4 IDH1-mutant, ATRX-lost astrocytoma. Study-wide findings and caveats: Most patients, approximately 92%, showed vaccine-induced immune responses.

This clone was seen only once. Its antigen is as yet unknown. The V and J ends lost 0 bases and 2 bases respectively, with 10 bases between them. The CDR3 totals 15 residues. Germline loops: CDR1 LNHNV, CDR2 YYDKDF (reference sequence). The input for sequencing was PBMCs, taken from a glioma patient treated with radiotherapy, temozolomide or both. This receptor was identified in a man aged 25 to 40 with glioma. The V and J genes are TRBV15 and TRBJ1-1, with unresolved D. This chain's CDR3 is CATSRDGALNTEAFF. For the CDR3, the DNA is TGTGCCACCAGCAGAGATGGAGCGCTTAACACTGAAGCTTTCTTT.